These 9 T cell receptor beta chains were all obtained from the same sample, sequenced in a study of radiation and T cells in renal cell carcinoma. Time point in this sample: baseline pretreatment blood. Documented treatment: 15 Gy SBRT to primary tumor, nephrectomy 4 weeks later. The protocol was immunoSEQ multiplex PCR, while the TCRdb copy is restricted to in-frame clones and leaves out a portion. The repertoire holds 50,000 to 75,000 clones, with around 80% as singletons. The source material was blood, sampled from a patient whose treatment included radiotherapy and nephrectomy. These receptors all stem from a man aged 60 to 69 with renal cell carcinoma.

V gene TRBV10-2 combines with J gene TRBJ1-2; 8 bases line up with TRBD1. This CDR3 spans 14 amino acids. From germline, CDR1 is WSHSY and CDR2 SAAADI. The ends lost 3 bases at V and 6 bases at J; junction bases unmatched: 6. CDR3 residues: CASSDFRQGNGYTF. DNA for the CDR3: TGCGCCAGCAGTGATTTTCGACAGGGGAATGGCTACACCTTC.

The J gene is TRBJ1-2, the V gene TRBV18; 8 bases map to TRBD1. The CDR3 runs 13 residues. In germline, CDR1 is KGHSH, CDR2 LQKENI. V dropped 6 bases and J dropped 6; count of bases not matched to a gene: 6. CDR3 residues: CASSLQGANGYTF. In DNA, the CDR3 is TGTGCCAGCTCTCTCCAGGGGGCGAATGGCTACACCTTC.

The V gene is TRBV5-1, the J gene TRBJ2-5; 11 bases are a match to TRBD1. The CDR3 is made up of 13 amino acids. Trimming took 10 bases from V and 4 from J; bases not matched to a gene: 6. CDR1 and CDR2 (germline): SGHRS, YFSETQ. For the CDR3, the DNA is TGCGCCGGACAGGGGGCCCCGGGAGAGACCCAGTACTTC. Translated, it gives CAGQGAPGETQYF.

This clone was seen only a few times. The chain employs TRBV29-1 and TRBJ2-3; 7 bases are a match to TRBD2. Germline V gene data show CDR1 as SQVTM and CDR2 as ANQGSEA. This CDR3 comprises 15 residues. Trimming took 6 bases from V and 0 from J; bases not matched to a gene: 9. CDR3 sequence: CSVAVGGTSTDTQYF. DNA of the CDR3: TGCAGCGTCGCCGTGGGGGGGACGAGCACAGATACGCAGTATTTT.

J is TRBJ2-2 and V is TRBV18; 9 bases match TRBD2. CDR3 length: 16 residues. Germline lookup yields CDR1 KGHSH and CDR2 LQKENI. Losses at the gene ends were 6 bases for V and 0 bases for J; bases not matched to a gene: 5. The CDR3 nucleotides are TGTGCCAGCTCCCGTAGACTAGCGGCGAACACCGGGGAGCTGTTTTTT. This codes for CASSRRLAANTGELFF.

This rearrangement joins TRBV2 to TRBJ1-5; D perhaps matches TRBD1 (6 bases). The CDR3 totals 16 residues. The V and J ends lost 3 bases and 4 bases respectively, with 16 bases between them. Per germline, CDR1 SNHLY and CDR2 FYNNEI. CDR3 in DNA: TGTGCCAGCAGTGAGGACGAGCGGGGGCCGAATCAGCCCCAGCATTTT. It yields the protein CASSEDERGPNQPQHF. Looking up the rest from reference TRBV2 and TRBJ1-5 gives the full variable domain: EPEVTQTPSHQVTQMGQEVILRCVPISNHLYFYWYRQILGQKVEFLVSFYNNEISEKSEIFDDQFSVERPDGSNFTLKIRSTKLEDSAMYFCASSEDERGPNQPQHFGDGTRLSIL.

The chain joins TRBV5-1 to TRBJ1-4, with a possible D match to TRBD1 (5 bases). There are 16 residues in the CDR3. The germline V gene has CDR1 SGHRS and CDR2 YFSETQ. V lost 4 bases and J 1 base, leaving 14 bases between the germline ends. CDR3 sequence: CASSRVGGVTNEKLFF. The CDR3 nucleotides are TGCGCCAGCAGCCGGGTCGGGGGAGTAACTAATGAAAAACTGTTTTTT.

The chain recombines TRBV5-5 with TRBJ1-1; 7 bases match TRBD1. CDR3 length: 15 amino acids. Trimming at V came to 1 base and at J to 5 bases, leaving 8 bases not matched to a gene. Per germline, CDR1 SGHKS and CDR2 YYEKEE (reference sequence). CDR3 sequence: CASSLMPRGGTEAFF. Here the CDR3 DNA reads TGTGCCAGCAGCTTGATGCCCAGGGGGGGGACTGAAGCTTTCTTT.

This clone has more than one count but fewer than ten. The V gene is TRBV2, the J gene TRBJ2-3, with unresolved D. The CDR3 totals 13 residues. V was pared by 4 bases and J by 0 bases, with 5 bases between. Germline CDR1 is SNHLY and CDR2 is FYNNEI. The CDR3 is CASSVDSTDTQYF. CDR3 bases: TGTGCCAGCAGTGTTGACAGCACAGATACGCAGTATTTT.